Below are 25 T cell receptor beta chains sequenced from a single sample in a study of T cell responses to AZD1222 COVID-19 vaccine. Generated by immunoSEQ multiplex PCR, the TCRdb table keeps only in-frame clones and is missing some. The sample holds about 150,000 clones, roughly 90% seen once. The sample consisted of peripheral blood, taken on day 0 of AZD1222 vaccination. Source of these receptors: an adult in good health.

The J gene is TRBJ1-4, the V gene TRBV7-2; D is unclear. V was cut by 5 bases and J by 2 bases, with 18 bases left in between. Germline CDR1 SGHTA, CDR2 FQGNSA. The CDR3 is 17 residues long. The CDR3 here is CASSAQRGMATNEKLFF. The DNA of the CDR3 is TGTGCCAGCAGCGCCCAACGAGGGATGGCTACTAATGAAAAACTGTTTTTT.

The genes are TRBV28 and TRBJ1-5; 11 bases align to TRBD1. V trimming: 4 bases; J trimming: 6 bases; junction bases outside the gene matches: 5. The CDR3 consists of 15 residues. CDR1 MDHEN and CDR2 SYDVKM come from the germline V gene. The CDR3, as DNA: TGTGCCAGCAGTTCCTGGACAGGGGGCTTTCAGCCCCAGCATTTT. Its protein product is CASSSWTGGFQPQHF.

This clone was recorded only once. This sequence joins TRBV6-5 and TRBJ2-1; D remains ambiguous. The V and J ends lost 4 bases and 3 bases respectively, with 7 bases between them. This CDR3 contains 13 residues. The germline V gene has CDR1 MNHEY and CDR2 SVGAGI. CDR3 amino acids: CASSSHNYNEQFF. In DNA, the CDR3 is TGTGCCAGCAGTTCCCACAACTACAATGAGCAGTTCTTC.

The chain joins TRBV9 to TRBJ2-7; D is ambiguous. The V gene's germline CDR1 is SGDLS and CDR2 YYNGEE. The CDR3 runs to 13 residues. The ends were cut back, 0 bases at V and 4 bases at J, with 8 bases in the middle. CDR3: CASSVGKGYEQYF. Written as DNA, the CDR3 is TGTGCCAGCAGCGTAGGAAAAGGGTACGAGCAGTACTTC.

This chain uses TRBV7-2 with TRBJ2-1, with D hard to call. V shed 1 base and J shed 0 bases, with 13 bases lying between them. This CDR3 has 17 residues. CDR1 and CDR2 (germline): SGHTA, FQGNSA. The CDR3 nucleotides read TGTGCCAGCAGCTTAGGTTTTGCAGCGAGCTCCTACAATGAGCAGTTCTTC. Protein: CASSLGFAASSYNEQFF.

V usage is TRBV28 and J usage is TRBJ1-3; tentatively, D is TRBD1 (6 bases). Germline loops: CDR1 MDHEN, CDR2 SYDVKM. The CDR3 contains 16 residues. The V gene lost 3 bases and the J gene lost 7 bases, with 19 bases spanning the gap. The CDR3 sequence is CASSFSGTPQRNTIYF. The CDR3 DNA sequence: TGTGCCAGCAGTTTCTCCGGGACACCCCAACGGAACACCATATATTTT. Drawing the rest from reference TRBV28 and TRBJ1-3, the complete variable domain is DVKVTQSSRYLVKRTGEKVFLECVQDMDHENMFWYRQDPGLGLRLIYFSYDVKMKEKGDIPEGYSVSREKKERFSLILESASTNQTSMYLCASSFSGTPQRNTIYFGEGSWLTVV.

The chain uses TRBV13 and TRBJ1-2, with 9 positions matching TRBD1. CDR3 length: 15 residues. The V gene's germline CDR1 is PRHDT and CDR2 FYEKMQ (reference sequence). J gave up 4 bases and V 5 bases, and 8 bases lay outside the gene matches. The DNA of the CDR3 is TGTGCCAGCAGCAGCGGGACAGGGTATTCCTATGGCTACACCTTC. This encodes CASSSGTGYSYGYTF.

The chain joins TRBV9 to TRBJ1-6; weak D call: TRBD1 (6 bases). Deletions cut 0 bases from V and 7 bases from J, with 11 bases between. The germline CDR1 and CDR2 sequences are SGDLS and YYNGEE. The CDR3 runs 15 residues. As DNA, the CDR3 is TGTGCCAGCAGCGTAGGACAGGAACGGAATTCACCCCTCCACTTT. Translating it yields CASSVGQERNSPLHF.

The genes are TRBV3-1 (or the pseudogene TRBV3-2) and TRBJ2-2, with 13 bases fitting TRBD2. The V gene end was trimmed by 4 bases and the J gene end by 8 bases; junction bases not matched to a gene: 7. The CDR3 contains 16 residues. Germline V gene data show CDR1 as LGHDT and CDR2 as YNNKEL (reference sequence). Here the CDR3 reads CASSLHAGLAGGELFF. Written as DNA, the CDR3 is TGTGCCAGCAGCCTCCACGCGGGACTAGCGGGGGGGGAGCTGTTTTTT.

J is TRBJ1-4 and V is TRBV7-2; no definite D call. The CDR3 runs 15 residues. Per the germline V gene, CDR1 is SGHTA and CDR2 is FQGNSA. Trimming removed 1 base from V and 4 bases from J, with 10 bases in between. CDR3 loop: CASSLVGQINEKLFF. The CDR3, as DNA: TGTGCCAGCAGCTTAGTAGGCCAGATTAATGAAAAACTGTTTTTT. Full variable domain (remainder filled in from reference TRBV7-2 and TRBJ1-4): GAGVSQSPSNKVTEKGKDVELRCDPISGHTALYWYRQSLGQGLEFLIYFQGNSAPDKSGLPSDRFSAERTGGSVSTLTIQRTQQEDSAVYLCASSLVGQINEKLFFGSGTQLSVL.

The chain couples TRBV5-1 to TRBJ1-1; 9 bases line up with TRBD1. CDR1 and CDR2 from the germline V gene are SGHRS and YFSETQ. This CDR3 has 13 amino acids. With 4 bases clipped from V and 10 bases from J, the junction kept 8 bases outside the gene matches. CDR3 DNA: TGCGCCAGCAGCACTGGGACAGGGCAAATAGCTTTCTTT. It encodes CASSTGTGQIAFF.

The V and J genes are TRBV4-3 and TRBJ1-6; D possibly corresponds to TRBD1 (5 bases). There are 17 residues in the CDR3. The germline V gene encodes CDR1 LGHNA and CDR2 YSLEER. Trimming pared 0 bases from V and 7 bases from J, leaving 16 bases between. This chain's CDR3 is CASSQDSYGAANSPLHF. The CDR3 DNA reads as TGCGCCAGCAGCCAAGATTCTTACGGGGCTGCAAATTCACCCCTCCACTTT.

The V call is TRBV3-1 (or the pseudogene TRBV3-2), the J call TRBJ2-2; no definite D call. This CDR3 comprises 13 residues. V was pared by 8 bases and J by 0 bases, with 7 bases between. Germline assignment: CDR1 LGHDT and CDR2 YNNKEL (reference sequence). This CDR3 is CASGLTNTGELFF. The DNA for the CDR3 is TGTGCCAGCGGTTTGACGAACACCGGGGAGCTGTTTTTT.

The gene calls are TRBV28 and TRBJ1-6, with 10 bases identical to TRBD1. CDR3 length: 14 amino acids. Germline-derived CDR1 and CDR2 are MDHEN and SYDVKM. V gave up 6 bases and J gave up 11 bases; unmatched junction bases: 7. The CDR3 DNA reads as TGTGCCAGCAGCACCGGGACAGGGGCTACACCCCTCCACTTT. It specifies CASSTGTGATPLHF.

This chain uses TRBV11-2 with TRBJ2-3, with TRBD2 identical over 8 bases. V lost 1 base to trimming and J lost 6 bases; unmatched junction nucleotides: 9. Germline CDR1 SGHAT, CDR2 FQNNGV. The CDR3 contains 16 residues. Written as DNA, the CDR3 is TGTGCCAGCAGCTTAGCGGGGGGACTAGGGAGGGATACGCAGTATTTT. Residues: CASSLAGGLGRDTQYF.

The chain employs TRBV11-2 and TRBJ1-4, with D possibly matching TRBD1 (5 bases). Germline CDR1 and CDR2: SGHAT and FQNNGV. Trimming stripped 8 bases from V and 4 bases from J, with 11 bases between. The CDR3 extends over 13 amino acids. The CDR3 loop reads CASEGDGNEKLFF. The CDR3 coding sequence is TGTGCCAGCGAAGGGGACGGTAATGAAAAACTGTTTTTT.

This chain uses TRBV27 with TRBJ1-1; D gene unclear. V lost 4 bases to trimming and J lost 1 base, with 10 bases between them. This CDR3 region has 14 residues. Germline V lookup: CDR1 MNHEY, CDR2 SMNVEV (reference sequence). The CDR3, as DNA: TGTGCCAGCAGTTCAGCCTTCGCGAACACTGAAGCTTTCTTT. The encoded protein is CASSSAFANTEAFF.

The chain joins TRBV5-4 to TRBJ2-7; 8 nucleotides line up with TRBD1. In germline, CDR1 is SGHNT, CDR2 YYREEE (reference sequence). V lost 5 bases and J lost 7; bases outside the gene matches: 11. This CDR3 contains 14 residues. The CDR3 region is CASRVQGALYEQYF. The CDR3 DNA is TGTGCCAGCAGAGTCCAGGGGGCGCTTTATGAGCAGTACTTC. The entire variable domain, with the rest obtained from reference TRBV5-4 and TRBJ2-7, is as follows: ETGVTQSPTHLIKTRGQQVTLRCSSQSGHNTVSWYQQALGQGPQFIFQYYREEENGRGNFPPRFSGLQFPNYSSELNVNALELDDSALYLCASRVQGALYEQYFGPGTRLTVT.

The V call is TRBV5-6, the J call TRBJ2-3, with no clear D. V shed 1 base and J shed 0 bases, with 0 bases lying between them. The germline CDR1 and CDR2 sequences are SGHDT and YYEEEE. There are 12 residues in the CDR3. The CDR3 sequence: CASSLSTDTQYF. The CDR3 nucleotides read TGTGCCAGCAGCTTGAGCACAGATACGCAGTATTTT.

The chain carries TRBV10-2 and TRBJ1-3; 10 bases agree with TRBD1. The V segment lost 7 bases and the J segment 3 bases; nucleotides outside the gene matches: 6. Germline V gives CDR1 WSHSY, CDR2 SAAADI. The CDR3 sequence is 15 residues long. CDR3 in amino acids: CASTGDRGYGNTIYF. The CDR3 bases are TGCGCCAGCACCGGGGACAGGGGATATGGAAACACCATATATTTT.

This rearrangement joins TRBV9 to TRBJ2-1; 10 positions agree with TRBD1. This CDR3 has 13 residues. Germline trimming cut 5 bases from V and 14 bases from J; bases unmatched to any gene: 10. The germline V gene has CDR1 SGDLS and CDR2 YYNGEE. CDR3 bases: TGTGCCAGCAGTAAAGGACAGGGGGGGTCGAAGTTCTTC. Translation gives CASSKGQGGSKFF.

CDR3 amino acids: CASSFGQGGTDTQYF. CDR3 coding DNA: TGCGCCAGCAGCTTCGGACAGGGGGGCACAGATACGCAGTATTTT. The chain combines TRBV5-1 with TRBJ2-3, with TRBD1 matching 10 bases. CDR3 size: 15 residues. Trimming took 2 bases from V and 1 from J; bases not matched to a gene: 1. Germline assignment: CDR1 SGHRS and CDR2 YFSETQ.

The chain links TRBV9 to TRBJ2-2; 7 positions agree with TRBD1. With 5 bases clipped from V and 4 bases from J, the junction kept 8 bases outside the gene matches. The CDR3 is 15 residues long. CDR1 and CDR2 from the germline V gene are SGDLS and YYNGEE. The CDR3 nucleotides read TGTGCCAGCAGACAGGAAGGGGGCGGCACCGGGGAGCTGTTTTTT. It codes for CASRQEGGGTGELFF.

The chain has TRBV28 and TRBJ2-7, with D possibly being TRBD1 (6 bases). CDR1 and CDR2 (germline): MDHEN, SYDVKM. This CDR3 is built from 15 residues. V lost 3 bases, J lost 2 bases, and 14 bases lay in between. CDR3 bases: TGTGCCAGCAGTTTCCCTCACAGGGTTCCCTACGAGCAGTACTTC. Its protein is CASSFPHRVPYEQYF.

V is TRBV19 and J is TRBJ1-4, with D perhaps TRBD1 (5 bases). CDR3 length: 16 residues. Germline values: CDR1 LNHDA, CDR2 SQIVND (reference sequence). V dropped 1 base and J dropped 0 bases, with 9 bases sitting between them. The CDR3 region is CASSIGGGATNEKLFF. DNA of the CDR3: TGTGCCAGTAGTATAGGGGGCGGTGCAACTAATGAAAAACTGTTTTTT.